The clone carrying this T cell receptor (beta chain) was observed once. The data were taken from a study of OX40 agonist ivuxolimab in advanced cancers. The data were produced by immunoSEQ multiplex PCR, yet TCRdb's version contains in-frame clones alone and is incomplete. The sample includes tens of thousands of clones, roughly 90% of them seen just once. CDR1 is MGHRA, CDR2 YSYEKL, per germline. V was pared by 0 bases and J by 3 bases, with 15 bases between. There are 17 residues in the CDR3. This TCR came from an adult with an advanced solid tumor such as melanoma, head and neck, liver or kidney cancer. V and J are TRBV4-1 and TRBJ1-5; D is unclear. The source material was CD4+ or CD8+ T cells sorted from blood, sampled in a trial of the OX40 agonist ivuxolimab. The CDR3, as DNA: TGCGCCAGCAGCCAAGATGTTAGAGTATGGACCAATCAGCCCCAGCATTTT. This sequence encodes CASSQDVRVWTNQPQHF.